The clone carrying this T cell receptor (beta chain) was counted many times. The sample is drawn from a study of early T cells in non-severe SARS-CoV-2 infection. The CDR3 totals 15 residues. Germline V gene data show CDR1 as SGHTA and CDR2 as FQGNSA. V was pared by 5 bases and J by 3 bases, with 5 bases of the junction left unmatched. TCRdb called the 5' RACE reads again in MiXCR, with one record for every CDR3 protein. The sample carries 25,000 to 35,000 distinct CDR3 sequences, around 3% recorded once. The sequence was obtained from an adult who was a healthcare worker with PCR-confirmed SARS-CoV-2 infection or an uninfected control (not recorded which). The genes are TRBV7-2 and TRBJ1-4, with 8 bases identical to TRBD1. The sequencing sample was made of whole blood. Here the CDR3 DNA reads TGTGCCAGCAGCCAACTGGGACAGGCTAATGAAAAACTGTTTTTT. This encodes CASSQLGQANEKLFF.